A selection of T cell receptor beta chains follows, all from one sample in a study of shared clonotypes between healthy human individuals. Profiled with immunoSEQ multiplex PCR; TCRdb holds only in-frame clones, not every one. The repertoire includes some 2.1 million clones, around 93% of them detected once, and more than 1.5% sits in the top ten. The sample comprised naive CD8+ T cells from PBMCs. Source of these receptors: a man younger than 35 in good health. Some clones in this sample may be carry-over from other donors' samples. Each CDR3 is given with its conserved first and last residue. Each record gives: D gene, J gene, clone size, V gene, CDR3 protein, CDR3 DNA. D genes are given only for firm matches. Clone size is shown for a subset of rows, as once, few, many or a class of expanded clone.

D: .; J: TRBJ2-1; size: .; V: TRBV7-9; CDR3: CASSSPHGSIGNEQFF; DNA: TGTGCCAGCAGCTCCCCCCACGGGAGCATCGGCAATGAGCAGTTCTTC
D: .; J: TRBJ1-3; size: .; V: TRBV4-3; CDR3: CASSQGRGLGNTIYF; DNA: TGCGCCAGCAGCCAAGGAAGAGGGCTCGGAAACACCATATATTTT
D: TRBD1; J: TRBJ2-7; size: .; V: TRBV2; CDR3: CASRTGGVHEQYF; DNA: TGTGCCAGCAGGACAGGGGGCGTACACGAGCAGTACTTC
D: TRBD1; J: TRBJ2-7; size: .; V: TRBV15; CDR3: CATSGQGAIYEQYF; DNA: TGTGCCACCAGCGGACAGGGGGCTATCTACGAGCAGTACTTC
D: .; J: TRBJ2-3; size: .; V: TRBV29-1; CDR3: CSVKRLVQQDTDTQYF; DNA: TGCAGCGTTAAAAGGTTGGTGCAGCAAGACACAGATACGCAGTATTTT
D: .; J: TRBJ2-5; size: .; V: TRBV5-1; CDR3: CASTLTRGQETQYF; DNA: TGCGCCAGCACCTTGACTAGAGGACAAGAGACCCAGTACTTC
D: .; J: TRBJ2-7; size: .; V: TRBV6-1; CDR3: CASSDWPGSYYEQYF; DNA: TGTGCCAGCAGTGACTGGCCGGGTAGTTACTACGAGCAGTACTTC
D: TRBD1; J: TRBJ2-1; size: .; V: TRBV28; CDR3: CASSLPGTGDNEQFF; DNA: TGTGCCAGCAGTTTACCCGGGACAGGGGACAATGAGCAGTTCTTC
D: .; J: TRBJ1-1; size: once; V: TRBV27; CDR3: CASSVGTDKAFF; DNA: TGTGCCAGCAGTGTTGGGACTGATAAAGCTTTCTTT
D: TRBD1; J: TRBJ1-1; size: .; V: TRBV5-1; CDR3: CASSLPPGQMNTEAFF; DNA: TGCGCCAGCAGCTTGCCCCCGGGACAGATGAACACTGAAGCTTTCTTT
D: .; J: TRBJ2-1; size: once; V: TRBV5-8; CDR3: CASSFQGSGEQFF; DNA: TGTGCCAGCAGCTTTCAGGGTTCAGGGGAGCAGTTCTTC
D: .; J: TRBJ1-5; size: .; V: TRBV28; CDR3: CATSEPVSLYQPQHF; DNA: TGTGCCACCTCGGAGCCAGTCAGTTTATATCAGCCCCAGCATTTT
D: TRBD2; J: TRBJ2-2; size: .; V: TRBV2; CDR3: CASIKSGTSANTGELFF; DNA: TGTGCCAGCATTAAATCCGGGACTAGCGCTAACACCGGGGAGCTGTTTTTT
D: .; J: TRBJ1-1; size: .; V: TRBV5-4; CDR3: CASSLPGNTEAFF; DNA: TGTGCCAGCAGCTTACCAGGGAACACTGAAGCTTTCTTT
D: .; J: TRBJ1-5; size: .; V: TRBV10-3; CDR3: CAISTENSNQPQHF; DNA: TGTGCCATCAGTACAGAGAATAGCAATCAGCCCCAGCATTTT
D: TRBD2; J: TRBJ2-7; size: .; V: TRBV29-1; CDR3: CSVSGGGNYEQYF; DNA: TGCAGCGTTTCCGGGGGGGGCAACTACGAGCAGTACTTC
D: .; J: TRBJ2-5; size: .; V: TRBV7-2; CDR3: CASSSTDSRRETQYF; DNA: TGTGCCAGCAGCTCTACGGACTCGCGGCGGGAGACCCAGTACTTC
D: TRBD2; J: TRBJ2-5; size: .; V: TRBV27; CDR3: CASRLSGRAGETQYF; DNA: TGTGCCAGCAGGCTGAGCGGGAGGGCCGGAGAGACCCAGTACTTC
D: TRBD2; J: TRBJ2-2; size: .; V: TRBV4-2; CDR3: CASSPLSGAHRTGELFF; DNA: TGTGCCAGCAGCCCCCTGAGCGGGGCGCACAGGACCGGGGAGCTGTTTTTT
D: .; J: TRBJ1-1; size: .; V: TRBV6-4; CDR3: CASSDGANTEAFF; DNA: TGTGCCAGCAGTGACGGTGCGAACACTGAAGCTTTCTTT
D: TRBD2; J: TRBJ2-1; size: .; V: TRBV4-2; CDR3: CASSQVFRGTIERELYNEQFF; DNA: TGTGCCAGCAGCCAAGTTTTCCGCGGGACCATCGAGCGGGAGCTCTACAATGAGCAGTTCTTC
D: .; J: TRBJ2-7; size: .; V: TRBV27; CDR3: CASSLAGRLDEQYF; DNA: TGTGCCAGCAGTTTAGCGGGAAGGTTGGACGAGCAGTACTTC
D: .; J: TRBJ1-5; size: .; V: TRBV6-1; CDR3: CASSEEGTTGQPQHF; DNA: TGTGCCAGCAGTGAAGAAGGCACCACCGGTCAGCCCCAGCATTTT
D: .; J: TRBJ2-7; size: once; V: TRBV15; CDR3: CATSPGEVGTLAYEQYF; DNA: TGTGCCACCAGCCCCGGGGAGGTCGGGACATTGGCCTACGAGCAGTACTTC
D: .; J: TRBJ2-1; size: .; V: TRBV7-8; CDR3: CASSLALGLKGNEQFF; DNA: TGTGCCAGCAGCTTAGCTCTGGGGCTCAAGGGCAATGAGCAGTTCTTC
D: .; J: TRBJ2-1; size: .; V: TRBV21-1; CDR3: CASSKGDERELGNEQFF; DNA: TGTGCCAGCAGCAAAGGAGATGAGCGGGAGTTAGGCAATGAGCAGTTCTTC
D: .; J: TRBJ2-7; size: .; V: TRBV11-2; CDR3: CASLGGLSYEQYF; DNA: TGTGCCAGCCTAGGAGGGCTGTCCTACGAGCAGTACTTC
D: .; J: TRBJ2-7; size: .; V: TRBV7-9; CDR3: CASSPARDRYEQYF; DNA: TGTGCCAGCAGCCCCGCGCGGGATAGGTACGAGCAGTACTTC
D: TRBD2; J: TRBJ2-3; size: .; V: TRBV9; CDR3: CASSRSGTGDTQYF; DNA: TGTGCCAGCAGCCGGAGCGGGACGGGAGATACGCAGTATTTT
D: .; J: TRBJ2-7; size: .; V: TRBV11-2; CDR3: CASSLDRDYEQYF; DNA: TGTGCCAGCAGCTTAGACAGGGACTACGAGCAGTACTTC
D: .; J: TRBJ1-4; size: once; V: TRBV10-3; CDR3: CAISDPDRSGEKLFF; DNA: TGTGCCATCAGTGACCCTGACAGGTCGGGTGAAAAACTGTTTTTT
D: TRBD1; J: TRBJ1-1; size: .; V: TRBV6-1; CDR3: CASSPRTGMNTEAFF; DNA: TGTGCCAGCAGTCCGCGGACAGGCATGAACACTGAAGCTTTCTTT
D: .; J: TRBJ2-2; size: .; V: TRBV12-2; CDR3: CASRLDNEGAATVGELFF; DNA: TGTGCAAGTCGCTTAGACAATGAGGGGGCAGCTACAGTCGGGGAGCTGTTTTTT
D: .; J: TRBJ1-5; size: once; V: TRBV7-9; CDR3: CASSSGVNQPQHF; DNA: TGTGCCAGCAGTTCAGGTGTTAATCAGCCCCAGCATTTT
D: .; J: TRBJ2-1; size: .; V: TRBV7-2; CDR3: CASSSGTSYNEQFF; DNA: TGTGCCAGCAGCTCCGGGACCTCCTACAATGAGCAGTTCTTC
D: .; J: TRBJ1-1; size: .; V: TRBV28; CDR3: CASSLYGGTEAFF; DNA: TGTGCCAGCAGTTTATACGGGGGCACTGAAGCTTTCTTT
D: .; J: TRBJ1-4; size: once; V: TRBV28; CDR3: CASRLGLPNEKLFF; DNA: TGTGCCAGCAGGTTGGGTTTGCCTAATGAAAAACTGTTTTTT
D: .; J: TRBJ1-5; size: .; V: TRBV28; CDR3: CASSSGQGGQPQHF; DNA: TGTGCCAGCAGTTCCGGGCAGGGCGGCCAGCCCCAGCATTTT